The entry below gives a single TCR beta chain sequence along with its context. This record comes from a study of T cells expressing NK-cell markers. TCRdb re-called the 5' RACE reads and shows each CDR3 protein once, DNA omitted. The sample has 200,000 to 300,000 distinct CDR3 sequences; the top ten hold 0.3% to 0.45%. This CDR3 has 18 amino acids. Germline CDR1 MGHRA, CDR2 YSYEKL. This TCR was sampled from a man in his late teens or twenties in good health. Input material: blood T cells: a sorted CD56 or NKG2C T cell subset, CD4+ or CD8+ T cells, or bulk PBMC T cells (not recorded which). The chain is built from TRBV4-1 and TRBJ2-3; TCRdb names TRBD1, which stays unverified in the absence of DNA. CDR3 loop: CASSPLAGNNLNTDTQYF.